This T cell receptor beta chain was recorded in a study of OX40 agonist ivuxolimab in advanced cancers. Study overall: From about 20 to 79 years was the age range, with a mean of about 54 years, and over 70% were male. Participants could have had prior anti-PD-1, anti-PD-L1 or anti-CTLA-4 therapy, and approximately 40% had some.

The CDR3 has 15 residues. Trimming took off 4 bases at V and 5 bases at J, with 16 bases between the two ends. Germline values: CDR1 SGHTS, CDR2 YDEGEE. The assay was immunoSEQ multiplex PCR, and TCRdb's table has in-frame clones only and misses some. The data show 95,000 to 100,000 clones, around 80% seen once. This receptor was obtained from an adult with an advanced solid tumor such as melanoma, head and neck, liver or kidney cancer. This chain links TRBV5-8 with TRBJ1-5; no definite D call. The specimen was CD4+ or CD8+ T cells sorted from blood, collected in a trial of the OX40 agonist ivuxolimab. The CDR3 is CASSGGGQRHQPQHF. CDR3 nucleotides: TGTGCCAGCAGCGGCGGCGGGCAACGGCATCAGCCCCAGCATTTT.